The clone carrying this TCR beta chain was counted a few times. The sample comes from a study of human T cells and chemical hapten exposure. Study as a whole: The cohort included alopecia areata under or over 50% scalp, totalis and universalis.

Time point in this sample: patch test 3, about 24 weeks after DPC sensitization. Treatment described: therapeutic diphenylcyclopropenone sensitization with weekly scalp DPC. One entry per CDR3 protein, called by TCRdb with MiXCR from the RACE reads. The table lists 90,000 to 140,000 distinct CDR3 sequences, less than 45% of them singletons. The CDR3 spans 16 residues. The germline V gene has CDR1 MNHEY and CDR2 SVGEGT. Between the trimmed V and J ends, which lost 2 bases and 7 bases, there was a span of 18 bases. This TCR was recovered from a man aged 40-49 years with alopecia areata. Some clones in this sample may be carry-over from other donors' samples. The rearrangement joins TRBV6-2 or TRBV6-3 to TRBJ1-5; a possible D gene is TRBD1 (5 bases). Sequences were derived from whole blood, sampled in connection with sensitization to the hapten diphenylcyclopropenone (DPC). This CDR3 reads CASSYPRSGGYQPQHF. DNA for the CDR3: TGTGCCAGCAGTTACCCAAGGTCCGGGGGTTACCAGCCCCAGCATTTT.